These T cell receptor beta chains were read from a single sample in a study of brain T cells in children with intractable seizures. Assay used: immunoSEQ multiplex PCR; TCRdb lists only in-frame clones, some missing. Among 80,000 or so clones, just over 90% were seen once, and the ten largest hold over 1.5%. The specimen comprised peripheral blood, sampled at surgery. The receptors here all came from a boy under three years old with tuberous sclerosis and intractable seizures. The CDR3 runs from the conserved cysteine through the conserved F or W. The order of the fields is D gene, V gene, CDR3 protein. A D gene is named only where the DNA matches it firmly.

NA TRBV21-1 CASSKQGANTGELFF
NA TRBV4-2 CASSQAQGSYEQYF
TRBD1 TRBV14 CASSSGTGWNEQFF
NA TRBV4-1 CASSQEDPYNEQFF
NA TRBV4-1 CASSQGNYGYTF
TRBD1 TRBV28 CASNYRDRGWTEAFF
TRBD1 TRBV24-1 CATSDSGTGSPYEQYF
TRBD1 TRBV3-1/TRBV3-2 CASSHGTGQGNTIYF
NA TRBV3-1/TRBV3-2 CASSQASGAKNIQYF
NA TRBV9 CASSVEGRENTEAFF
NA TRBV19 CASSIGGREQFF
NA TRBV4-2 CASSQEQGHPSYEQYF
NA TRBV5-1 CASSLGQTASGNTIYF
NA TRBV6-5 CASSYFRNNEQFF
NA TRBV21-1 CASTAGTRYIEQYF
NA TRBV4-2 CASSQEGWDTIYF
TRBD1 TRBV9 CASSAGQGNQPQHF
NA TRBV6-6 CASKSRQSSYEQYF
TRBD2 TRBV9 CASSVSSLAGVRDNEQFF
NA TRBV12-3/TRBV12-4 CASTQGGGTEAFF
TRBD2 TRBV6-1 CASSEELIAGARTYEQYF
NA TRBV5-1 CASSLAGLDTIYF
NA TRBV5-1 CASRPTGSYEQYF
NA TRBV5-4 CASSLRTTQQFF
TRBD2 TRBV5-4 CASSLTTGLAGLEYF
TRBD2 TRBV10-3 CAISETSGVSGDTQYF
NA TRBV15 CATSRDYSRLEKNIQYF
TRBD1 TRBV5-4 CASSLADRESGANVLTF
TRBD1 TRBV7-2 CASSLSTGAEAFF
NA TRBV6-5 CASKEGPSLSSPLHF
NA TRBV6-1 CASSDQYRGRGTDTQYF
TRBD1 TRBV27 CASSRQGADSPLHF
NA TRBV28 CASRIVAKRDGYTF
NA TRBV19 CASSISARSNTEAFF
NA TRBV6-5 CASSPGAGERKAFF
NA TRBV19 CASSYSPIETQYF
TRBD2 TRBV7-2 CASSTKAGGPVGELFF
NA TRBV24-1 CATSTGPADYEQYF
NA TRBV7-7 CASSLAGVNQETQYF
TRBD2 TRBV2 CASGREGLASSEQYF
NA TRBV6-1 CASSEYLEGGNSGNTIYF